This is a list of T cell receptor beta chains from one sample in a study of blood T cell repertoires in COVID-19. The repertoire was sequenced with immunoSEQ multiplex PCR; TCRdb's copy has only in-frame clones and lacks some. The sample lists some 250,000 clones, roughly nine tenths occurring once. The sample was peripheral blood. These receptor sequences come from a woman aged 25 to 39 with COVID-19, enrolled during active disease. Both conserved end residues are part of each CDR3. A D gene is named only where the DNA matches it firmly. The size entry is marked missing in some rows and otherwise reads once, few, many or a size class.

j_call d_call clone_size v_call cdr3_nt cdr3_aa
TRBJ2-2 TRBD1 . TRBV5-1 TGCGCCAGCAGCTTGAGGGAGGACAGGGTTAACACCGGGGAGCTGTTTTTT CASSLREDRVNTGELFF
TRBJ2-1 TRBD2 . TRBV2 TGTGCCAGCAGAACTCCAACTAGCGGAGACTACAATGAGCAGTTCTTC CASRTPTSGDYNEQFF
TRBJ1-5 . . TRBV3-1/TRBV3-2 TGTGCCAGCAGCCAGGGGGCCGGGACCAATCAGCCCCAGCATTTT CASSQGAGTNQPQHF
TRBJ2-5 TRBD2 . TRBV10-3 TGTGCCATCAGTGCCTCAGCGGGGGGGCATAGCGAGACCCAGTACTTC CAISASAGGHSETQYF
TRBJ2-7 TRBD1 . TRBV10-2 TGCGCCAGCACGGACAGGGGGTCGGTCGAGCAGTACTTC CASTDRGSVEQYF
TRBJ2-2 . . TRBV6-5 TGTGCCAGCTCGGACCAGCGGGCGATCGGGGAGCTGTTTTTT CASSDQRAIGELFF
TRBJ2-7 TRBD1 . TRBV18 TGTGCCAGCTCAGCCGGGACAGGGGCCTACGAGCAGTACTTC CASSAGTGAYEQYF
TRBJ1-1 TRBD1 . TRBV29-1 TGCAGCGGGTTGACAGGGACGTCTGAAGCTTTCTTT CSGLTGTSEAFF
TRBJ2-5 TRBD2 . TRBV4-1 TGCGCCAGCAGCCAGGGATCGTGGGGGGGGGTCCAAGAGACCCAGTACTTC CASSQGSWGGVQETQYF
TRBJ1-5 . . TRBV5-6 TGTGCCAGCAGCTTGCCAGGGGACAATCAGCCCCAGCATTTT CASSLPGDNQPQHF
TRBJ1-2 . . TRBV19 TGTGCCAGCAGGGGCCCAGGGGAAAGCTACACCTTC CASRGPGESYTF
TRBJ2-7 TRBD1 . TRBV18 TGTGCCAGCTCCCCGGACAGGGAAGACTTCCAGCAGTACTTC CASSPDREDFQQYF
TRBJ2-5 . once TRBV29-1 TGCAGCGTTGATATAGGGGTCCAAGAGACCCAGTACTTC CSVDIGVQETQYF
TRBJ2-1 TRBD2 . TRBV18 TGTGCCAGCTCACCTCTACTAGGCGGGGGTCTCAGTGGTGAGCAGTTCTTC CASSPLLGGGLSGEQFF
TRBJ2-7 TRBD1 . TRBV11-2 TGTGCCAGCAGCGAAGCAGGGGGCTATGGCTCCTACGAGCAGTACTTC CASSEAGGYGSYEQYF
TRBJ1-1 TRBD1 . TRBV19 TGTGCCAGTAGGACCTCCAGGGGGCGCTTGAACACTGAAGCTTTCTTT CASRTSRGRLNTEAFF
TRBJ1-5 TRBD1 . TRBV23-1 TGCGCCAGCAGTCAATCGAACGGGACAGGGAAAAAGTTACGGAATCAGCCCCAGCATTTT CASSQSNGTGKKLRNQPQHF
TRBJ2-2 . . TRBV30 TGTGCCTGGAGTGTATTACAGATCGGGGAGCTGTTTTTT CAWSVLQIGELFF
TRBJ2-7 TRBD1 . TRBV10-3 TGTGCCATCAGCAGGGACAGAGTCTACGAGCAGTACTTC CAISRDRVYEQYF
TRBJ1-1 . . TRBV19 TGTGCCAGTAGTTCGGGGATTGGCACTGAAGCTTTCTTT CASSSGIGTEAFF
TRBJ2-7 . . TRBV5-4 TGTGCCAGCAGCTTGGTTCACAGTTACGAGCAGTACTTC CASSLVHSYEQYF
TRBJ1-2 . . TRBV5-6 TGTGCCAGCAGCTTCAGGGGACGCGGCTACACCTTC CASSFRGRGYTF
TRBJ1-2 TRBD1 few TRBV4-1 TGCGCCAGCAGCCAATCCGGGACAGGAGTGTTCTATGGCTACACCTTC CASSQSGTGVFYGYTF
TRBJ1-1 . . TRBV6-5 TGTGCCAGCAGACTAGCTATGACCACTGAAGCTTTCTTT CASRLAMTTEAFF
TRBJ2-7 TRBD2 . TRBV10-3 TGTGCCATCAGCGCCGCCCCCGGGACTAGCTCCTACGAGCAGTACTTC CAISAAPGTSSYEQYF
TRBJ2-3 . . TRBV19 TGTGCCAGTAGTATAGATCCCCGACAGGCTGGAACAGATACGCAGTATTTT CASSIDPRQAGTDTQYF
TRBJ1-3 . . TRBV11-2 TGTGCCAGCAGCCCCTCGGGATCTGGAAACACCATATATTTT CASSPSGSGNTIYF
TRBJ1-3 . . TRBV3-1/TRBV3-2 TGTGCCAGCAGTACAGGGAGCTCTGGAAACACCATATATTTT CASSTGSSGNTIYF
TRBJ2-7 . . TRBV7-9 TGTGCCAGCAGCTTTGCGGGGCCCGAGCAGTACTTC CASSFAGPEQYF
TRBJ2-7 . . TRBV27 TGTGCCAGCAGTTTGGGGCCGGCGTACGAGCAGTACTTC CASSLGPAYEQYF
TRBJ1-5 . . TRBV19 TGTGCCAGTACCCCCTCTGGGGCTAGCAATCAGCCCCAGCATTTT CASTPSGASNQPQHF
TRBJ2-7 . once TRBV5-1 TGCGCCAGCAACACCATGGCCCCCTCCTACGAGCAGTACTTC CASNTMAPSYEQYF
TRBJ1-1 . . TRBV30 TGTGCCTGGAACGGGAACACTGAAGCTTTCTTT CAWNGNTEAFF
TRBJ1-2 . . TRBV11-2 TGTGCCAGCAGTCGACAGACCTCCTATGGCTACACCTTC CASSRQTSYGYTF
TRBJ2-7 TRBD1 . TRBV5-6 TGTGCCAGCAGCCCCGGACAGGGAAGTGGGGAGCAGTACTTC CASSPGQGSGEQYF
TRBJ2-7 TRBD1 few TRBV7-9 TGTGCCAGCATGCTAGGGGGCACCTCTCGCGAGCAGTACTTC CASMLGGTSREQYF
TRBJ2-7 . . TRBV15 TGTGCCACCAGCAGAGGGTTAGCCAGGACTATGGGTGAGCAGTACTTC CATSRGLARTMGEQYF
TRBJ2-3 . . TRBV12-1 TGTGCCAGCAACACCCTCTGGACTAGCGGCACAGATACGCAGTATTTT CASNTLWTSGTDTQYF
TRBJ2-5 . . TRBV19 TGTGCCAGTAGTACACAGCTCCAAGAGACCCAGTACTTC CASSTQLQETQYF
TRBJ2-3 . . TRBV10-3 TGTGCCTACCGAGCCCTAGGCTCGGATACGCAGTATTTT CAYRALGSDTQYF
TRBJ1-5 . . TRBV5-6 TGTGCCAGCAGCTGGGGGGTGGGCGAAGGCAATCAGCCCCAGCATTTT CASSWGVGEGNQPQHF
TRBJ2-1 TRBD2 . TRBV3-1/TRBV3-2 TGTGCCAGCAGCTACTCACTAGCGGGCTCCTACAATGAGCAGTTCTTC CASSYSLAGSYNEQFF
TRBJ2-6 . . TRBV27 TGTGCCAGCAGTTGGTTGAGCTCTGGGGCCAACGTCCTGACTTTC CASSWLSSGANVLTF
TRBJ2-7 . few TRBV6-1 TGTGCCAGCAGTGAAATCAGAAAGCAGTACTTC CASSEIRKQYF